This passage covers 21 T cell receptor beta chains from one sample sequenced in a study of T cells in Graves' hyperthyroidism and ophthalmopathy. Amplification of TCR beta CDR3 regions used RNA as the template. Primed by the HTBI set, a first-round RT-PCR was run on the TCR CDR3. TCRdb itself ran the multiplex PCR reads through MiXCR, one entry per CDR3 protein. Among about 560,000 distinct CDR3 sequences listed, 14% were seen once. Sequencing was performed on blood. The receptors here all came from a woman aged 40 to 50 with Graves' hyperthyroidism.

V gene TRBV5-8 combines with J gene TRBJ2-7, with a weak D call TRBD1 (6 bases). V lost 4 bases and J lost 6, with 20 bases in between. CDR3 length: 15 residues. CDR1 and CDR2 (germline): SGHTS, YDEGEE. Here the CDR3 reads CASSEGTPIPGEQYF. CDR3 in DNA: TGTGCCAGCAGCGAAGGGACACCTATTCCGGGCGAGCAGTACTTC.

This clonotype was found a few times. Possible read error: a much larger clone is one base away. The V gene is TRBV10-3, the J gene TRBJ2-3, with D unclear. CDR3 size: 11 residues. Germline CDR1 and CDR2: ENHRY and SYGVKD. V gave up 6 bases and J gave up 2 bases, with 3 bases separating them. CDR3 nucleotide sequence: TGTGCCATCAGCTTCACAGATACGCAGTATTTT. As protein: CAISFTDTQYF.

This clonotype was found many times. V and J are TRBV7-6 and TRBJ2-3, with D possibly TRBD2 on 5 matching bases. Germline lookup yields CDR1 SGHVS and CDR2 FNYEAQ. V was trimmed by 4 bases and J by 0 bases, leaving 14 bases between them. This CDR3 spans 16 amino acids. CDR3 residues: CASSSTTIPSTDTQYF. CDR3 nucleotide sequence: TGTGCCAGCAGCTCGACGACTATCCCCAGCACAGATACGCAGTATTTT.

This chain links TRBV20-1 with TRBJ2-3; D is ambiguous. Trimming pared 0 bases from V and 4 bases from J, leaving 17 bases between. The CDR3 sequence is 16 residues long. Germline CDR1 is DFQATT and CDR2 is SNEGSKA (reference sequence). The CDR3 DNA reads TGCAGTGCTAGAGATGAGTTACACGTACTCTCAGATACGCAGTATTTT. Encoded protein: CSARDELHVLSDTQYF.

This clonotype was counted a few times. The CDR3 DNA sequence: TGCAGCGGGGGGGATATGGGGTTAAGCACTGAAGCTTTCTTT. It translates to CSGGDMGLSTEAFF. The chain links TRBV29-1 to TRBJ1-1, with D possibly TRBD1 on 5 matching bases. Germline V gene lookup returns CDR1 SQVTM and CDR2 ANQGSEA. V was trimmed by 7 bases and J by 4 bases, leaving 19 bases between them. There are 14 residues in the CDR3.

Many counts were recorded for this clonotype. The genes are TRBV27 and TRBJ2-7; possibly TRBD1 for D (5 bases). The CDR3 covers 15 residues. V was shortened by 0 bases and J by 1 base, with 10 bases between the two germline ends. Germline V lookup: CDR1 MNHEY, CDR2 SMNVEV (reference sequence). This chain's CDR3 is CASSLSPDRSYEQYF. CDR3 coding DNA: TGTGCCAGCAGTTTATCTCCTGACAGATCCTACGAGCAGTACTTC.

The J gene is TRBJ2-5, the V gene TRBV28; TRBD1 matches at 8 bases. This CDR3 spans 15 amino acids. The germline V gene has CDR1 MDHEN and CDR2 SYDVKM. V shed 3 bases, J shed 5 bases, and the junction held 8 bases outside the gene matches. CDR3 loop: CASSLSGGRGETQYF. The CDR3 DNA is TGTGCCAGCAGTTTGTCAGGGGGCCGGGGGGAGACCCAGTACTTC.

Ten or more counts support this clonotype. The chain couples TRBV20-1 to TRBJ2-3, with TRBD2 identical over 7 bases. Germline CDR1 reads DFQATT; CDR2 reads SNEGSKA (reference sequence). Germline trimming cut 7 bases from V and 3 bases from J; bases unmatched to any gene: 7. This CDR3 comprises 13 residues. The CDR3 loop reads CSVPSGLTDTQYF. The CDR3 coding sequence is TGCAGTGTTCCTAGCGGCCTGACAGATACGCAGTATTTT.

This clonotype was counted between two and nine times. The rearrangement uses TRBV14 and TRBJ1-2, with D hard to call. The V and J ends lost 1 base and 5 bases respectively, with 8 bases between them. The CDR3 has 13 amino acids. Germline CDR1 SGHDN, CDR2 FVKESK. CDR3 protein: CASSQVKGYGYTF. The CDR3 DNA reads TGTGCCAGCAGCCAAGTCAAGGGTTATGGCTACACCTTC.

This clonotype was counted only a few times. The V gene is TRBV28, the J gene TRBJ2-5, with D possibly being TRBD2 (5 bases). CDR3 size: 14 residues. Germline assignment: CDR1 MDHEN and CDR2 SYDVKM. Trimming took 1 base from V and 11 from J, leaving 17 bases between them. In DNA form, the CDR3 reads TGTGCCAGCAGTTTATTGGCCCGCGGAGGCCCTCAGTACTTC. Encoded protein: CASSLLARGGPQYF.

In its sample, this clonotype was seen many times. The gene calls are TRBV6-1 and TRBJ1-2; possible D gene TRBD1, 5 bases. This CDR3 is built from 14 residues. With 5 bases removed from V and 1 base from J, the gap between germline ends came to 11 bases. Germline CDR1 and CDR2: MNHNS and SASEGT. CDR3 DNA: TGTGCCAGCAGTTACTCAAGGGGTAACTATGGCTACACCTTC. Residues: CASSYSRGNYGYTF.

In its sample, this clonotype was seen a few times. The chain has TRBV30 and TRBJ2-2, with D perhaps given as TRBD1 or TRBD2 (5 bases each). Germline V gives CDR1 GTSNPN, CDR2 SVGIG (reference sequence). This CDR3 spans 12 amino acids. Trimming left V 5 bases short and J 6 bases short, with 10 bases between. Here the CDR3 DNA reads TGTGCCTGGTCCGGGACCCCCGGGGAGCTGTTTTTT. It codes for CAWSGTPGELFF.

The chain uses TRBV20-1 and TRBJ2-3, with a tentative D call TRBD1 (5 bases). The CDR3 length is 12 residues. CDR1 and CDR2 (germline): DFQATT, SNEGSKA (reference sequence). V lost 6 bases and J lost 3, with 10 bases in between. The CDR3 here is CSASGLTDTQYF. Written as DNA, the CDR3 is TGCAGTGCCTCAGGGTTGACAGATACGCAGTATTTT.

The chain couples TRBV7-3 to TRBJ2-1; no clear D. The CDR3 runs to 16 residues. The germline V gene encodes CDR1 SGHTA and CDR2 FQGTGA. With 5 bases removed from V and 0 bases from J, the gap between germline ends came to 14 bases. This CDR3 reads CASSLQPGSSYNEQFF. CDR3 coding DNA: TGTGCCAGCAGCCTTCAACCCGGCAGCTCCTACAATGAGCAGTTCTTC.

This clonotype occurred a few times. This sequence joins TRBV6-1 and TRBJ1-5, with D possibly TRBD1 on 5 matching bases. Germline lookup yields CDR1 MNHNS and CDR2 SASEGT. The V and J ends lost 5 bases and 1 base respectively, with 12 bases between them. The CDR3 runs to 15 residues. The CDR3 nucleotides read TGTGCCAGCAGTCCAGGGATTGTCAGCAATCAGCCCCAGCATTTT. This translates into CASSPGIVSNQPQHF.

This clonotype was detected many times. The chain links TRBV11-1 to TRBJ2-7, with D hard to call. The CDR3 length is 11 residues. Deletions cut 1 base from V and 6 bases from J, with 4 bases between. Looked up from germline, CDR1 is SGHAT and CDR2 is FQDESV (reference sequence). CDR3 nucleotides: TGTGCCAGCAGCTTAGGGACCGAGCAGTACTTC. It specifies CASSLGTEQYF. The full variable domain, in which reference TRBV11-1 and TRBJ2-7 provide the parts outside the CDR3, is EAEVAQSPRYKITEKSQAVAFWCDPISGHATLYWYRQILGQGPELLVQFQDESVVDDSQLPKDRFSAERLKGVDSTLKIQPAELGDSAMYLCASSLGTEQYFGPGTRLTVT.

The chain joins TRBV5-1 to TRBJ2-3; 15 bases are shared with TRBD2. Losses at the gene ends were 3 bases for V and 0 bases for J; bases not matched to a gene: 11. The CDR3 contains 20 residues. Germline CDR1 is SGHRS and CDR2 is YFSETQ. The CDR3 DNA follows: TGCGCCAGCAGCTCGCAGAAGGGACTAGCGGGAGGATATAGCACAGATACGCAGTATTTT. Residues: CASSSQKGLAGGYSTDTQYF.

This clonotype was detected many times. The rearrangement links TRBV9 to TRBJ1-1, with 8 bases matching TRBD1. The J segment lost 4 bases and the V segment lost 0 bases, leaving 8 bases of the junction unmatched. There are 16 residues in the CDR3. CDR1 is SGDLS, CDR2 YYNGEE, per germline. The CDR3: CASSVGPGGDSTEAFF. The CDR3 DNA reads as TGTGCCAGCAGCGTAGGTCCAGGGGGCGATTCCACTGAAGCTTTCTTT.

This clonotype was counted many times. This chain joins TRBV7-2 and TRBJ2-1; maybe TRBD2 (6 bases). The V and J ends lost 5 bases and 4 bases respectively, with 18 bases between them. The CDR3 loop spans 16 amino acids. Germline V gene data show CDR1 as SGHTA and CDR2 as FQGNSA. CDR3 DNA: TGTGCCAGCAGCCCCGTCGGGGCGGGAAGTTACAATGAGCAGTTCTTC. Amino acids: CASSPVGAGSYNEQFF.

This clonotype was observed a few times. The rearrangement links TRBV20-1 to TRBJ2-7, with 8 bases aligning to TRBD2. The junction had 8 bases not matched to a gene; V was cut back by 4 bases and J by 3 bases. The CDR3 contains 14 residues. The germline gives CDR1 DFQATT, CDR2 SNEGSKA (reference sequence). CDR3 amino acids: CSATPTSVGYEQYF. Here the CDR3 DNA reads TGCAGTGCTACCCCGACTAGCGTAGGCTACGAGCAGTACTTC.

This clonotype was detected ten times or more. The chain uses TRBV5-1 and TRBJ1-1; D is undetermined. The CDR3 is 14 residues long. Germline-derived CDR1 and CDR2 are SGHRS and YFSETQ. Trimming took off 4 bases at V and 7 bases at J, with 17 bases between the two ends. The CDR3 spells CASSTDGPTGEAFF. CDR3 coding DNA: TGCGCCAGCAGCACGGACGGACCGACCGGTGAAGCTTTCTTT. Drawing the rest from reference TRBV5-1 and TRBJ1-1, the complete variable domain is KAGVTQTPRYLIKTRGQQVTLSCSPISGHRSVSWYQQTPGQGLQFLFEYFSETQRNKGNFPGRFSGRQFSNSRSEMNVSTLELGDSALYLCASSTDGPTGEAFFGQGTRLTVV.